These 12 T cell receptor beta chains were sequenced from one sample in a study of blood T cell repertoires in COVID-19. Assay: immunoSEQ multiplex PCR; the TCRdb copy retains only in-frame clones and omits some. The sample has roughly 430,000 clones, roughly 88% seen once. The material sequenced was PBMCs or T cells enriched from blood (not recorded which). The receptors originated from a woman between 18 and 30 years old who had been exposed to COVID-19.

The J gene is TRBJ2-3, the V gene TRBV4-2; D might be TRBD2 (6 bases). CDR1 LGHNA and CDR2 YNFKEQ come from the germline V gene. V dropped 1 base and J dropped 0 bases, with 20 bases sitting between them. This CDR3 is built from 19 residues. For the CDR3, the DNA is TGTGCCAGCAGCCAAGTTACGTCCGTAACGAGCGGGAGCACAGATACGCAGTATTTT. Its translation: CASSQVTSVTSGSTDTQYF.

In nucleotides, the CDR3 is TGTGCCAGCTCAAGGGCAGCAGGGGAAAAACTGTTTTTT. Its translation: CASSRAAGEKLFF. The chain combines TRBV18 with TRBJ1-4, with a weak D call TRBD1 (5 bases). The CDR3 contains 13 residues. Germline loops: CDR1 KGHSH, CDR2 LQKENI. V was clipped by 5 bases and J by 8 bases, with 12 bases between them.

The V gene is TRBV4-1, the J gene TRBJ1-2, with 9 bases matching TRBD1. Per the germline V gene, CDR1 is MGHRA and CDR2 is YSYEKL. Trimming removed 11 bases from V and 7 bases from J; junction bases left unmatched: 8. The CDR3 runs 12 residues. Here the CDR3 reads CAGRDRVSGYTF. CDR3 DNA sequence: TGCGCCGGAAGGGACAGGGTCTCTGGCTACACCTTC.

The chain carries TRBV28 and TRBJ2-7, with 9 bases aligning to TRBD2. Losses at the gene ends were 8 bases for V and 6 bases for J; bases not matched to a gene: 11. CDR1 and CDR2 from the germline V gene are MDHEN and SYDVKM. The CDR3 extends over 14 amino acids. The CDR3 DNA reads TGTGCCAGCCGTGACATAGCGGGAGTCCCCGAGCAGTACTTC. Translation gives CASRDIAGVPEQYF.

The chain couples TRBV6-5 to TRBJ2-7, with TRBD2 as a possible D gene (6 bases). CDR1 and CDR2 from the germline V gene are MNHEY and SVGAGI. This CDR3 has 13 residues. Trimming cost V 6 bases and J 2 bases, with 11 bases left between them. CDR3 DNA sequence: TGTGCCAGCAGCCGCAGGAGGGCCTACGAGCAGTACTTC. This sequence encodes CASSRRRAYEQYF.

This sequence joins TRBV29-1 and TRBJ2-7; 8 bases agree with TRBD2. This CDR3 has 14 amino acids. The ends lost 7 bases at V and 3 bases at J; junction bases unmatched: 11. Germline V gene data show CDR1 as SQVTM and CDR2 as ANQGSEA. This CDR3 is CSATLGLGLYEQYF. CDR3 DNA sequence: TGCAGCGCGACACTGGGACTAGGTCTCTACGAGCAGTACTTC.

This chain links TRBV5-4 with TRBJ2-2, with TRBD2 matching 8 bases. The germline CDR1 and CDR2 sequences are SGHNT and YYREEE (reference sequence). V lost 5 bases, J lost 1 base, and 10 bases stayed unmatched. The length of the CDR3 is 17 residues. CDR3: CASRPGLGFGNTGELFF. The CDR3, as DNA: TGTGCCAGCAGGCCGGGACTAGGATTTGGGAACACCGGGGAGCTGTTTTTT.

The CDR3 DNA reads TGTGCCAGCAGCGTATGGGAGGGGTCTGAAGCTTTCTTT. Its translation: CASSVWEGSEAFF. The genes are TRBV9 and TRBJ1-1, with a possible D match to TRBD1 (5 bases). The V end lost 1 base, the J end lost 6 bases, and 10 bases lay between the germline ends. Germline CDR1 SGDLS, CDR2 YYNGEE. The CDR3 is made up of 13 amino acids.

The rearrangement joins TRBV24-1 to TRBJ2-7; D is uncertain. This CDR3 spans 14 amino acids. Germline V CDR1 and CDR2: KGHDR, SFDVKD. V was trimmed by 4 bases and J by 4 bases, leaving 13 bases between them. CDR3 DNA: TGTGCCACCAGTGACCAAACGGTAGCATACGAGCAGTACTTC. It is translated as CATSDQTVAYEQYF.

The chain has TRBV5-4 and TRBJ2-7; 9 bases align to TRBD1. Looked up from germline, CDR1 is SGHNT and CDR2 is YYREEE (reference sequence). CDR3 length equals 13 residues. V shed 4 bases and J 5 bases; nucleotides not matched to a gene: 4. CDR3 DNA: TGTGCCAGCAGCGGGGACAGGGTAAACGAGCAGTACTTC. Translation: CASSGDRVNEQYF.

The chain combines TRBV27 with TRBJ2-1; TRBD2 agrees at 9 bases. Trimming at V came to 6 bases and at J to 3 bases, leaving 6 bases not matched to a gene. Germline V gene lookup returns CDR1 MNHEY and CDR2 SMNVEV (reference sequence). The CDR3 contains 15 residues. Written as DNA, the CDR3 is TGTGCCAGCAGCCCCGCAGCGGGGGGCTACAATGAGCAGTTCTTC. Its protein product is CASSPAAGGYNEQFF.

This clone has more than one count but fewer than ten. V gene TRBV19 combines with J gene TRBJ1-6, with 10 bases identical to TRBD1. Germline assignment: CDR1 LNHDA and CDR2 SQIVND (reference sequence). J was trimmed by 9 bases and V by 9 bases; bases with no gene match: 11. There are 15 residues in the CDR3. The CDR3 DNA reads TGTGCCAGCAAAACCGGGACAGGGGTTTCTTCACCCCTCCACTTT. This gives the protein CASKTGTGVSSPLHF.